Below, 3 T cell receptor beta chains from the same sample are listed, as sequenced in a study of blood T cell repertoires in COVID-19 (dated by TCRdb to 2018 to 2020). The library was built by means of the immunoSEQ multiplex PCR assay. Sourced from immuneACCESS, this table was stored by TCRdb with only in-frame sequences that have V and J called. A share of the clones is absent; for the studies checked, an unresolved V gene accounts for under half, and the remainder has no known explanation. Recorded for this sample are a few hundred thousand clones; 86% of them occurred a single time. About 4.1% of the sample goes to the ten largest clones. The sample was PBMCs or T cells enriched from blood (not recorded which). Receptors were obtained from a woman in her thirties or forties with acute COVID-19.

This sequence joins TRBV2 and TRBJ2-7, with D perhaps TRBD1 (5 bases). Germline lookup yields CDR1 SNHLY and CDR2 FYNNEI. The CDR3 length is 12 residues. Trimming cost V 3 bases and J 4 bases, with 7 bases left between them. CDR3 sequence: CASSDDSYEQYF. CDR3 sequence (DNA): TGTGCCAGCAGTGACGACAGTTACGAGCAGTACTTC.

The genes are TRBV10-3 and TRBJ2-5; TRBD2 agrees at 11 bases. V lost 6 bases to trimming and J lost 4 bases; unmatched junction nucleotides: 4. The CDR3 totals 14 residues. Germline V gives CDR1 ENHRY, CDR2 SYGVKD. CDR3 sequence (DNA): TGTGCCATCAGCTATGGGACTAGCGGAGAGACCCAGTACTTC. This codes for CAISYGTSGETQYF.

The chain links TRBV27 to TRBJ2-2; 11 bases are a match to TRBD1. The junction had 6 bases not matched to a gene; V was cut back by 2 bases and J by 7 bases. The CDR3 has 16 residues. Germline CDR1 and CDR2: MNHEY and SMNVEV (reference sequence). The CDR3 is CASSLGTGGFGGELFF. CDR3 nucleotide sequence: TGTGCCAGCAGTTTAGGGACAGGGGGATTTGGCGGGGAGCTGTTTTTT.